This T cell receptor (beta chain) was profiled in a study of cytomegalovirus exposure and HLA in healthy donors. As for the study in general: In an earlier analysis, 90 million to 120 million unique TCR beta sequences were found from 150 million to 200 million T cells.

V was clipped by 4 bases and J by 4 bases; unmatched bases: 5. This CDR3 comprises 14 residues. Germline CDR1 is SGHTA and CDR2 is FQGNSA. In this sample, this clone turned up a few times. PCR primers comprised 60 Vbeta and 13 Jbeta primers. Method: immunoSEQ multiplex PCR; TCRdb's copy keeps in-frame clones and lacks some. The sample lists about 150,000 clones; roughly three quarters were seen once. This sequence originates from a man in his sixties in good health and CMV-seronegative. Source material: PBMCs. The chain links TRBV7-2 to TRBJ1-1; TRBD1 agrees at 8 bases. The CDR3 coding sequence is TGTGCCAGCAGCTACGGACAGGGAAGCACTGAAGCTTTCTTT. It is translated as CASSYGQGSTEAFF.